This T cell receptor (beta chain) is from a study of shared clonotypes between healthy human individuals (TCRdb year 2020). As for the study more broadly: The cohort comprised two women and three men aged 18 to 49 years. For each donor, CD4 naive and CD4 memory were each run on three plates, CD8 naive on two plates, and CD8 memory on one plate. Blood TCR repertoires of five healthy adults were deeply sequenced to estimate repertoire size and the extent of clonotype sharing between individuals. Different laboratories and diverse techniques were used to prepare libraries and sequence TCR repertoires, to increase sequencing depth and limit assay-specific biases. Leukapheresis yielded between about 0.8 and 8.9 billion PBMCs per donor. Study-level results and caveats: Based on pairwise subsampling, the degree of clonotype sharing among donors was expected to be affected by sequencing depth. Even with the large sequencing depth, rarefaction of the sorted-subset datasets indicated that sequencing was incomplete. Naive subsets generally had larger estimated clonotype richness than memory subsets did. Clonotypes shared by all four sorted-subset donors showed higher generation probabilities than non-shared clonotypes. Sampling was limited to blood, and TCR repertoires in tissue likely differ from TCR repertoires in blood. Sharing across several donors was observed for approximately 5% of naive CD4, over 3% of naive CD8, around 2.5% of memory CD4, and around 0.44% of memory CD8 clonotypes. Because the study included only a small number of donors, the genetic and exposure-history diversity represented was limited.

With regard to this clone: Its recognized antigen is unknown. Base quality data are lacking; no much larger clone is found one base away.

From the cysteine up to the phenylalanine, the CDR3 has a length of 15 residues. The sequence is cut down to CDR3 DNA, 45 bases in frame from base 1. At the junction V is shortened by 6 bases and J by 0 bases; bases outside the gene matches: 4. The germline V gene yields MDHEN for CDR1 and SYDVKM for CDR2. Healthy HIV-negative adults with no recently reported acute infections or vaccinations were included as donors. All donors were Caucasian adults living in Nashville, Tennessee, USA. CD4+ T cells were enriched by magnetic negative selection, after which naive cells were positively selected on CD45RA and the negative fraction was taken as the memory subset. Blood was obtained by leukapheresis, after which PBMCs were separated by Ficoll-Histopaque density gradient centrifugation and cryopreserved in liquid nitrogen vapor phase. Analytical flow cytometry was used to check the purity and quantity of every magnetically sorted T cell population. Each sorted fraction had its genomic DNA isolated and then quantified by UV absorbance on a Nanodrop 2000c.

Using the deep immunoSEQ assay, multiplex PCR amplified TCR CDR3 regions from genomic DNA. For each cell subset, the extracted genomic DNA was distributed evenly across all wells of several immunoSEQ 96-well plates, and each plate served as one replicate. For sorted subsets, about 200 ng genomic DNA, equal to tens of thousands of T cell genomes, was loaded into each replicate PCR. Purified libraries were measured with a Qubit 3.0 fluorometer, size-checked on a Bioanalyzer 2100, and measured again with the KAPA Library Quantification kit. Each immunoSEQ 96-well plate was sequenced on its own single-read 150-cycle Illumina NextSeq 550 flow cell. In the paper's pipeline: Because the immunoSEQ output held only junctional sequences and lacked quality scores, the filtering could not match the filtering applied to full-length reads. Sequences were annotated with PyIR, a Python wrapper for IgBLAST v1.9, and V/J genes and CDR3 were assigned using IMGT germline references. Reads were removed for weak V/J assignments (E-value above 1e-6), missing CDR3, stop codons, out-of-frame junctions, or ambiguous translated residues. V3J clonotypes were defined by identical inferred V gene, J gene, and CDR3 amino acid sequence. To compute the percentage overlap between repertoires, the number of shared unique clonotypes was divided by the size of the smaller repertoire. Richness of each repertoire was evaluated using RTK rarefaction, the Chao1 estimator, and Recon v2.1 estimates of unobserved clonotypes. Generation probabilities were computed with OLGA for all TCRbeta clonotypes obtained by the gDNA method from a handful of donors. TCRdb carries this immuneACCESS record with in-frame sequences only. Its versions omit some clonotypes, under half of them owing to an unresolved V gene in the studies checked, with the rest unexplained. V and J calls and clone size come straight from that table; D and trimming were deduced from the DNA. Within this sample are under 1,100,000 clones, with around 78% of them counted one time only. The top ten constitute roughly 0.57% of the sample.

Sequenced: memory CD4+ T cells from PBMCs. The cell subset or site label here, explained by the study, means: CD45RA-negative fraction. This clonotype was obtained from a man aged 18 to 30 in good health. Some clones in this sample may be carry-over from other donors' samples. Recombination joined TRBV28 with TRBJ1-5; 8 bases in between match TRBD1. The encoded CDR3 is CASRLTGASNQPQHF. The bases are TGTGCCAGCAGACTGACAGGGGCTAGCAATCAGCCCCAGCATTTT.